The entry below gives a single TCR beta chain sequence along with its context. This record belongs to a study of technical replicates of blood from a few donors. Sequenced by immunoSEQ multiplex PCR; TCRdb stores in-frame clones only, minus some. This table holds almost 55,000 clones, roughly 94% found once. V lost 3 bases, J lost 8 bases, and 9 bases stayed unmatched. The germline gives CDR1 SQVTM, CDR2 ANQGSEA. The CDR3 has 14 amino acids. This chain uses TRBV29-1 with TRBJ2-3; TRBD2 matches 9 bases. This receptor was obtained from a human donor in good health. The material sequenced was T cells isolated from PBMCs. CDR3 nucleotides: TGCAGCGTTGATTGGGCGGGGGGGCTAGGTACGCAGTATTTT. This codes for CSVDWAGGLGTQYF.